A selection of T cell receptor beta chains follows, all from one sample in a study of radiotherapy plus CTLA-4 blockade in lung cancer. The data were produced by immunoSEQ multiplex PCR, yet TCRdb's version contains in-frame clones alone and is incomplete. The sample includes 77,000 or so clones, roughly 80% seen only once; the top ten take approximately 10%. The sequences come from peripheral blood, collected from a patient treated with radiotherapy plus ipilimumab. The receptors come from a human donor with non-small cell lung cancer whose response to radiotherapy plus ipilimumab could not be evaluated. Both conserved end residues are part of each CDR3.

v_call | cdr3_aa
TRBV7-2 | CASSSVRGTWELFF
TRBV4-2 | CASSQDPVGHTNEKLFF
TRBV7-3 | CASSFSGLAGNTGELFF
TRBV6-1 | CASSPTGKGNQPQHF
TRBV7-9 | CASSLGQGRTGELFF
TRBV11-1 | CASSLSYTEAFF
TRBV5-4 | CASSQTRQGGNQPQHF
TRBV7-9 | CASSLAGREQYF
TRBV6-7 | CAPAGRGYTF
TRBV10-3 | CAISVGADTQYF
TRBV7-3 | CASSASGWGTDTQYF
TRBV6-1 | CASSGGTSGYNEQFF
TRBV7-9 | CASSLDRWQGGDEQFF
TRBV27 | CASSFRGNYGYTF
TRBV28 | CASSLQGALSGNTIYF
TRBV15 | CATRRGSGYEKLFF
TRBV6-6 | CASRRGNEKLFF
TRBV25-1 | CASSDHRENTEAFF
TRBV2 | CASSPTGAQPQHF
TRBV4-2 | CASSQDQQVPSQPQHF
TRBV6-5 | CASSRDGGAYGYTF
TRBV4-1 | CASSLFDRDGQPQHF
TRBV28 | CASKGREAYGYTF
TRBV6-1 | CALGLAGADTQYF
TRBV4-1 | CASSSWFTTSSYEQYF
TRBV2 | CASRGAAGNQPQHF
TRBV6-6 | CASSYQGAPGETQYF
TRBV5-1 | CASSLMGARVGEQYF
TRBV5-6 | CASSLGVGHWDYGYTF
TRBV18 | CASSSYRIGAHNEQFF
TRBV28 | CASSRIQPQHF
TRBV29-1 | CSVPDRDSYEQYF
TRBV7-2 | CVSSFPPSEAFF
TRBV28 | CASSLKGQGISNEKLFF
TRBV9 | CASSPRTEAYEQYF
TRBV4-1 | CASSQSIAGTGWEQYF
TRBV10-3 | CAISESLGGPRTDTQYF
TRBV13 | CASSQGSGNTIYF
TRBV30 | CAWSGGIYSNQPQHF
TRBV5-1 | CASSLAGTSTDTQYF
TRBV21-1 | CASSKIRFMNTEAFF
TRBV27 | CASSFWAGGETEAFF
TRBV7-2 | CASSFRLAGGNEQYF
TRBV19 | CASTRGVSYNEQFF
TRBV4-1 | CASSQGLVIRTSGGYNEQFF
TRBV5-4 | CASSLALQGSEQYF
TRBV2 | CASYGSGTDTQYF
TRBV2 | CASSLGQYTEAFF
TRBV28 | CASTLGGSYEKLFF
TRBV7-3 | CASSFSSSGGANTGELFF
TRBV25-1 | CASSYPRGGYTF
TRBV7-2 | CASSAPLGTSGRTGELFF
TRBV21-1 | CASSKSGVDYGYTF
TRBV30 | CAWSVPVSYEQYF
TRBV2 | CASMFGQGAWNTGELFF
TRBV28 | CATRWGDGYGYTF